This TCR beta chain was recovered during a study of blood T cell repertoires in COVID-19. Background on the study: The United States, Italy and Spain provided the acute and convalescent COVID-19 samples. T cells, B-cell-depleted T cells, or PBMCs provided the cDNA or gDNA that served as material.

Germline V gene lookup returns CDR1 MDHEN and CDR2 SYDVKM. CDR3 length equals 15 residues. V lost 1 base and J lost 6, with 14 bases in between. Participant ages covered about 18 to 89 years across 25 or so US areas. Participants' own reports of clinical history determined their cohort assignment. Sequencing used immunoSEQ multiplex PCR; TCRdb keeps in-frame clones, though not all of them. The sample lists 500,000 or so clones, around 87% occurring once. The source of this sequence is a woman under 30 who had recovered from COVID-19. The sequencing input was PBMCs or T cells enriched from blood (not recorded which). The chain employs TRBV28 and TRBJ2-3; D is unclear. Here the CDR3 reads CASSLYASGRDTQYF. CDR3 bases: TGTGCCAGCAGTTTATACGCGAGTGGTCGGGATACGCAGTATTTT.